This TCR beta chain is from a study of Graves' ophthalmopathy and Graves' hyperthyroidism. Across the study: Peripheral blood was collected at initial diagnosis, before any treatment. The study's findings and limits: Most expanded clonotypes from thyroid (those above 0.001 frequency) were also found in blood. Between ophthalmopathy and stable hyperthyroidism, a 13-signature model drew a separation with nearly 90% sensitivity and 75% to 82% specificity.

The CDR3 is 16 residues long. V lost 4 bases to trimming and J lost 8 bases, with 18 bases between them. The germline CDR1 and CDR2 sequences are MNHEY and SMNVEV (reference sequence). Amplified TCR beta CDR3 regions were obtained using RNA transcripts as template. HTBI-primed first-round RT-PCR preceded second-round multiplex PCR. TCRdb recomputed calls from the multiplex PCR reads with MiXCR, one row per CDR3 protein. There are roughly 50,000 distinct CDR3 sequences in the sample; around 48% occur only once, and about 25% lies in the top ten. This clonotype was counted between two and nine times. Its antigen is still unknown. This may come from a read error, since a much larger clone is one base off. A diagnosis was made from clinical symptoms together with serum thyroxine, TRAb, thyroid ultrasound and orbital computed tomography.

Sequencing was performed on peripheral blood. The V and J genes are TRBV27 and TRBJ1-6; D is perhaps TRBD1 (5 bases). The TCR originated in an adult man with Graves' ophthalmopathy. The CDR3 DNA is TGTGCCAGCAGTTACCGGCCGGGACGATCTGATTCACCCCTCCACTTT. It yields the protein CASSYRPGRSDSPLHF.